The following is a T cell receptor (beta chain) sequence with its context. The sample comes from a study of human T cells and chemical hapten exposure. The wider study: The study sensitized with 2% DPC on a roughly 2 cm by roughly 2 cm patch of upper inner arm skin.

Library preparation tagged each individual cDNA molecule with a unique molecular identifier. Per the authors' pipeline: The number of TCRs in each sample had a median of approximately 96,000 and spanned about 23,224 to 700,000. Using its own MiXCR run on the RACE reads, TCRdb lists one record per CDR3 protein. In this record, the V and J calls reflect TCRdb's handling and not the investigators' own analysis. The repertoire holds 100,000 or so distinct CDR3 sequences, approximately 9.9% seen once, with more than 2% in the top ten. Trimming shortened V by 6 bases and J by 2 bases, and 13 bases separated the two germline ends. The CDR3 is made up of 14 amino acids. Time point: patch test 2, 6 weeks after DPC sensitization. Treatment specified: therapeutic diphenylcyclopropenone sensitization with weekly scalp DPC.

The sample consisted of whole blood, taken in connection with sensitization to the hapten diphenylcyclopropenone (DPC). The sequence derives from a man aged 35-49 years with alopecia areata. Some clones in this sample may be carry-over from other donors' samples. J is TRBJ1-2 and V is TRBV12-3 or TRBV12-4, with a weak D call TRBD1 (6 bases). Written as DNA, the CDR3 is TGTGCCAGCAGCCCCCAAACAGGGAACTATGGCTACACCTTC. Protein: CASSPQTGNYGYTF.